These 7 T cell receptor beta chains share one sample of origin, sequenced in a study of blood T cell repertoires in COVID-19. Measured with immunoSEQ multiplex PCR; TCRdb has only the in-frame clones, and not every one. This table has 250,000 to 400,000 clones, around 88% appearing once. Specimen: peripheral blood. The source of these receptors is a woman aged 25 to 39 with COVID-19, enrolled during active disease.

This clone was seen only a few times. The CDR3 protein is CASSPIPVGGSSPLHF. The CDR3 nucleotides read TGTGCCAGCTCACCGATTCCGGTGGGGGGGAGTTCACCCCTCCACTTT. The chain couples TRBV18 to TRBJ1-6, with a tentative D call TRBD1 (5 bases). The V and J ends lost 3 bases and 9 bases respectively, with 18 bases between them. The CDR3 has 16 amino acids. Looked up from germline, CDR1 is KGHSH and CDR2 is LQKENI.

This chain links TRBV18 with TRBJ1-5; maybe TRBD1 (5 bases). The V and J ends lost 0 bases and 5 bases respectively, with 8 bases between them. The CDR3 is 14 residues long. The germline V gene has CDR1 KGHSH and CDR2 LQKENI. This chain's CDR3 is CASSPPGGDQPQHF. The CDR3 bases are TGTGCCAGCTCACCACCGGGGGGGGATCAGCCCCAGCATTTT.

The genes are TRBV29-1 and TRBJ1-2; D not certain. The V gene's germline CDR1 is SQVTM and CDR2 ANQGSEA. V shed 4 bases and J shed 8 bases, with 14 bases lying between them. CDR3 length equals 12 residues. The CDR3 DNA reads TGCAGCGTTGTTTCGGAGTCTATGGGCTACACCTTC. This sequence encodes CSVVSESMGYTF.

The chain combines TRBV6-2 or TRBV6-3 with TRBJ2-5, with no clear D. This CDR3 contains 12 residues. The germline gives CDR1 MNHEY, CDR2 SVGEGT. With 4 bases removed from V and 5 bases from J, the gap between germline ends came to 8 bases. The CDR3 spells CASSFIRETQYF. CDR3 in DNA: TGTGCCAGCAGTTTCATACGGGAGACCCAGTACTTC.

V gene TRBV6-5 combines with J gene TRBJ2-7, with a tentative D call TRBD2 (6 bases). CDR3 length: 13 amino acids. Germline lookup yields CDR1 MNHEY and CDR2 SVGAGI. Trimming took 6 bases from V and 5 from J, leaving 14 bases between them. The DNA of the CDR3 is TGTGCCAGCAGAACCGGGGGAGTCAACGAGCAGTACGTC. Translated: CASRTGGVNEQYV.

The J gene is TRBJ1-2, the V gene TRBV29-1; tentatively, D is TRBD1 (5 bases). Germline CDR1 and CDR2: SQVTM and ANQGSEA. Trimming removed 6 bases from V and 5 bases from J, with 10 bases in between. The length of the CDR3 is 11 residues. The CDR3 coding sequence is TGCAGCGTCCCTGGGACTTATGGCTACACCTTC. It is translated as CSVPGTYGYTF.

The V and J genes are TRBV6-5 and TRBJ1-2; 9 bases align to TRBD1. V shed 4 bases, J shed 3 bases, and the junction held 6 bases outside the gene matches. In germline, CDR1 is MNHEY, CDR2 SVGAGI. This CDR3 is 15 amino acids long. The CDR3 DNA sequence: TGTGCCAGCAGTTCCTTCCGACAGGGGGACTATGGCTACACCTTC. Encoded protein: CASSSFRQGDYGYTF.